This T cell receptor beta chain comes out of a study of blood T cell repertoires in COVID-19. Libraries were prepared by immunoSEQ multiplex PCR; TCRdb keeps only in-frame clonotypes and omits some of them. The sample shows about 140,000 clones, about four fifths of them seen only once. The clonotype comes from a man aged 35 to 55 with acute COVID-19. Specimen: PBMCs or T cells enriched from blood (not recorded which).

DNA of the CDR3: TGTGCCAGCAGCGGTGAGGCGGGGAGCAATCAGCCCCAGCATTTT. Amino acid sequence: CASSGEAGSNQPQHF. This chain links TRBV7-7 with TRBJ1-5; D call uncertain. Germline V gives CDR1 SSHAT, CDR2 FNYEAQ (reference sequence). The CDR3 consists of 15 residues. V lost 5 bases and J 1 base, leaving 12 bases between the germline ends.